This TCR beta chain was retrieved from a study of control samples from healthy donors and cancer patients. Assay used: immunoSEQ multiplex PCR; TCRdb lists only in-frame clones, some missing. The data show about 120,000 clones, roughly 90% seen once. The TCR sequence derives from a man in his fifties or sixties in good health. The sample comprised blood.

CDR3 nucleotide sequence: TGTGCCAGCAGCGTAGGGTGGGCCGGGACAGCTTATGGCTACACCTTC. It yields the protein CASSVGWAGTAYGYTF. This sequence joins TRBV9 and TRBJ1-2; TRBD1 agrees at 7 bases. The CDR3 totals 16 residues. Losses at the gene ends were 0 bases for V and 5 bases for J; bases not matched to a gene: 10. Germline CDR1 and CDR2: SGDLS and YYNGEE.